Detailed here is one TCR beta chain. Assay: immunoSEQ multiplex PCR; the TCRdb copy retains only in-frame clones and omits some. The data contain 50,000 to 65,000 clones, around 85% of them seen just once; the ten biggest clones take up around 0.38%. The data stem from a study of T cell changes during pregnancy in multiple sclerosis. Germline lookup yields CDR1 LNHDA and CDR2 SQIVND (reference sequence). This CDR3 has 14 residues. After removal of 5 bases from V and 5 bases from J, the junction contained 5 bases not matched to a gene. The sequencing here drew on CD4+ T cells from peripheral blood mononuclear cells, taken in the third trimester of pregnancy. The sequence was collected from a female donor with multiple sclerosis, enrolled in a pregnancy study. This rearrangement joins TRBV19 to TRBJ1-5, with TRBD1 matching over 8 bases. The DNA for the CDR3 is TGTGCCAGTAGTCTTGCAGGGGGCTATCAGCCCCAGCATTTT. Translating it yields CASSLAGGYQPQHF.